The 24 T cell receptor beta chains reported below all come from one sample, sequenced in a study of shared clonotypes between healthy human individuals. Produced via immunoSEQ multiplex PCR; TCRdb's table is partial and in-frame only. Of about 600,000 clones detected, about 97% appear once; the ten largest clones hold 0.045% to 0.07%. What was sequenced was naive CD4+ T cells sorted from blood. Subset described: CD45RA+ positively selected. These receptors all come from a woman in her twenties or thirties in good health.

This chain connects TRBV7-9 to TRBJ1-4; D might be TRBD1 (6 bases). Germline values: CDR1 SEHNR, CDR2 FQNEAQ (reference sequence). The CDR3 is 15 amino acids. Trimming left V 0 bases short and J 4 bases short, with 9 bases between. The CDR3 bases are TGTGCCAGCAGCTTAGCGCAGGGGTTTAATGAAAAACTGTTTTTT. Translating gives CASSLAQGFNEKLFF.

This sequence joins TRBV7-9 and TRBJ2-7, with 8 positions matching TRBD2. This CDR3 region has 16 residues. Germline V lookup: CDR1 SEHNR, CDR2 FQNEAQ (reference sequence). The V gene end was trimmed by 2 bases and the J gene end by 5 bases; junction bases not matched to a gene: 11. CDR3 residues: CASSLRTSGINNEQYF. The CDR3 DNA reads TGTGCCAGCAGCTTAAGAACTAGCGGTATAAACAACGAGCAGTACTTC.

V usage is TRBV19 and J usage is TRBJ1-6; 8 bases agree with TRBD1. The length of the CDR3 is 13 residues. After removal of 6 bases from V and 10 bases from J, the junction contained 5 bases not matched to a gene. Germline CDR1 is LNHDA and CDR2 is SQIVND (reference sequence). CDR3 amino acids: CASSDRGGSPLHF. Here the CDR3 DNA reads TGTGCCAGTAGCGACAGGGGAGGATCACCCCTCCACTTT.

V usage is TRBV28 and J usage is TRBJ1-1; the D is unclear. Looked up from germline, CDR1 is MDHEN and CDR2 is SYDVKM. Trimming removed 6 bases from V and 4 bases from J, with 15 bases in between. This CDR3 has 14 residues. CDR3 sequence (DNA): TGTGCCAGCAGCCTGGCAGCGCGAGGCACTGAAGCTTTCTTT. Residues: CASSLAARGTEAFF.

The CDR3: CASSLASGAYNEQFF. CDR3 DNA: TGCGCCAGCAGCCTAGCTAGCGGGGCTTACAATGAGCAGTTCTTC. The V and J genes are TRBV4-1 and TRBJ2-1; 9 positions agree with TRBD2. CDR3 length: 15 amino acids. Germline CDR1 reads MGHRA; CDR2 reads YSYEKL. The junction had 5 bases not matched to a gene; V was cut back by 4 bases and J by 4 bases.

The V call is TRBV29-1, the J call TRBJ1-5; no reliable D call. Trimming took off 5 bases at V and 0 bases at J, with 11 bases between the two ends. This CDR3 comprises 14 residues. The germline V gene encodes CDR1 SQVTM and CDR2 ANQGSEA. This CDR3 reads CSVLTGYSNQPQHF. CDR3 DNA sequence: TGCAGCGTTTTGACGGGGTATAGCAATCAGCCCCAGCATTTT.

J is TRBJ1-5 and V is TRBV19; TRBD1 might be the D (6 bases). CDR3 length equals 14 residues. Trimming cost V 7 bases and J 6 bases, with 16 bases left between them. In germline, CDR1 is LNHDA, CDR2 SQIVND (reference sequence). The CDR3 coding sequence is TGTGCCAGTATGGTTAGGGGGTTGGGTCAGCCCCAGCATTTT. It translates to CASMVRGLGQPQHF.

The chain links TRBV5-1 to TRBJ2-5; TRBD2 matches 10 bases. Germline CDR1 SGHRS, CDR2 YFSETQ. CDR3 length equals 15 residues. The V gene end was trimmed by 2 bases and the J gene end by 4 bases; junction bases not matched to a gene: 5. The CDR3 DNA is TGCGCCAGCAGCTTAAGCGGGAGGGCCTCAGAGACCCAGTACTTC. The encoded protein is CASSLSGRASETQYF.

This sequence joins TRBV18 and TRBJ2-5, with 7 bases that match TRBD1. V was clipped by 6 bases and J by 3 bases; unmatched bases: 4. Per germline, CDR1 KGHSH and CDR2 LQKENI. The CDR3 loop spans 13 amino acids. CDR3 DNA: TGTGCCAGCTCCGGACAGGAGGAAGAGACCCAGTACTTC. Its protein product is CASSGQEEETQYF.

This sequence joins TRBV9 and TRBJ1-5, with unresolved D. The germline V gene has CDR1 SGDLS and CDR2 YYNGEE. The V gene lost 3 bases and the J gene lost 3 bases, with 13 bases spanning the gap. The CDR3 has 15 amino acids. The CDR3 here is CASSALPGPNQPQHF. CDR3 in DNA: TGTGCCAGCAGCGCCCTGCCGGGCCCCAATCAGCCCCAGCATTTT. The whole variable domain, remainder taken from reference TRBV9 and TRBJ1-5, is DSGVTQTPKHLITATGQRVTLRCSPRSGDLSVYWYQQSLDQGLQFLIQYYNGEERAKGNILERFSAQQFPDLHSELNLSSLELGDSALYFCASSALPGPNQPQHFGDGTRLSIL.

The genes are TRBV7-3 and TRBJ2-3; D not certain. The CDR3 has 13 residues. V was pared by 5 bases and J by 2 bases, with 8 bases between. Germline CDR1 and CDR2: SGHTA and FQGTGA. The CDR3 sequence: CASSPLATDTQYF. The CDR3 DNA reads TGTGCCAGCAGCCCCCTGGCCACAGATACGCAGTATTTT. Filled out from reference TRBV7-3 and TRBJ2-3, the complete variable domain reads GAGVSQTPSNKVTEKGKYVELRCDPISGHTALYWYRQSLGQGPEFLIYFQGTGAADDSGLPNDRFFAVRPEGSVSTLKIQRTERGDSAVYLCASSPLATDTQYFGPGTRLTVL.

This chain links TRBV7-9 with TRBJ2-2; 10 bases line up with TRBD1. Looked up from germline, CDR1 is SEHNR and CDR2 is FQNEAQ (reference sequence). The CDR3 has 15 residues. Trimming at V came to 5 bases and at J to 5 bases, leaving 5 bases not matched to a gene. The CDR3 nucleotides are TGTGCCAGCAGCCCGACAGGGGGCCTAACCGGGGAGCTGTTTTTT. Translated: CASSPTGGLTGELFF.

The V call is TRBV25-1, the J call TRBJ2-1; D perhaps matches TRBD1 (5 bases). The CDR3 has 14 amino acids. CDR1 MGHDK and CDR2 SYGVNS come from the germline V gene. V lost 7 bases to trimming and J lost 5 bases, with 15 bases between them. The CDR3 sequence: CASNDSPRHNEQFF. The CDR3 nucleotides are TGTGCCAGCAATGACAGTCCACGCCACAATGAGCAGTTCTTC.

A few counts support this clone. The V gene is TRBV6-1, the J gene TRBJ1-1; D gene unclear. The CDR3 runs 15 residues. Germline lookup yields CDR1 MNHNS and CDR2 SASEGT. With 7 bases removed from V and 0 bases from J, the gap between germline ends came to 15 bases. For the CDR3, the DNA is TGTGCCAGCATTGTAACACCCTGGTTGAACACTGAAGCTTTCTTT. Its translation: CASIVTPWLNTEAFF.

This chain connects TRBV30 to TRBJ1-2, with 9 bases aligning to TRBD1. The CDR3 is 13 amino acids. V shed 2 bases, J shed 8 bases, and the junction held 6 bases outside the gene matches. CDR1 and CDR2 from the germline V gene are GTSNPN and SVGIG (reference sequence). The CDR3 here is CAWSPGQGDGYTF. CDR3 bases: TGTGCCTGGAGTCCGGGACAGGGCGACGGCTACACCTTC.

This chain links TRBV20-1 with TRBJ1-2; no definite D call. Trimming pared 5 bases from V and 0 bases from J, leaving 4 bases between. CDR1 DFQATT and CDR2 SNEGSKA come from the germline V gene (reference sequence). This CDR3 contains 11 residues. In DNA, the CDR3 is TGCAGTGCTTGGACTAACTATGGCTACACCTTC. Its protein product is CSAWTNYGYTF.

The chain combines TRBV27 with TRBJ2-1, with 9 positions matching TRBD2. Losses at the gene ends were 7 bases for V and 8 bases for J; bases not matched to a gene: 12. Per the germline V gene, CDR1 is MNHEY and CDR2 is SMNVEV (reference sequence). CDR3 size: 15 residues. The DNA for the CDR3 is TGTGCCAGCATTCCCGTGGTAGCGGGAGATCATGAGCAGTTCTTC. It codes for CASIPVVAGDHEQFF.

The chain has TRBV11-2 and TRBJ1-1; no clear D. CDR1 SGHAT and CDR2 FQNNGV come from the germline V gene. This CDR3 comprises 14 residues. The germline V and J ends were trimmed by 4 bases and 5 bases, with 14 bases remaining between them. CDR3 bases: TGTGCCAGCAGCTGGCGGGATGTGGGGACTGAAGCTTTCTTT. Protein product: CASSWRDVGTEAFF.

This chain links TRBV29-1 with TRBJ2-6; D may match TRBD1 or TRBD2 (5 bases each). The ends were cut back, 7 bases at V and 0 bases at J, with 13 bases in the middle. The CDR3 spans 15 residues. Germline loops: CDR1 SQVTM, CDR2 ANQGSEA. This CDR3 is CSARDGNSGANVLTF. The CDR3 coding sequence is TGCAGCGCCCGGGACGGCAACTCTGGGGCCAACGTCCTGACTTTC.

The V gene is TRBV9, the J gene TRBJ2-5; D is perhaps TRBD1 or TRBD2 (6 bases each). The germline V gene has CDR1 SGDLS and CDR2 YYNGEE. There are 16 residues in the CDR3. V was pared by 0 bases and J by 5 bases, with 17 bases between. The CDR3 DNA follows: TGTGCCAGCAGCGTAGAGGGGGGCTCTAGCACGGAGACCCAGTACTTC. It yields the protein CASSVEGGSSTETQYF. Filled out from reference TRBV9 and TRBJ2-5, the complete variable domain reads DSGVTQTPKHLITATGQRVTLRCSPRSGDLSVYWYQQSLDQGLQFLIQYYNGEERAKGNILERFSAQQFPDLHSELNLSSLELGDSALYFCASSVEGGSSTETQYFGPGTRLLVL.

The genes are TRBV12-2 and TRBJ2-3; the table gives TRBD2 as D, unverified against the DNA. TRBV12-2 is shown as a pseudogene. The CDR3 covers 18 residues. In DNA, the CDR3 is TGTGCAAGTCGCGGGACAGACAGAACTAGCGGGAGCACAGATACGCAGTATTTT. Translation: CASRGTDRTSGSTDTQYF.

This chain joins TRBV28 and TRBJ1-2, with a possible D match to TRBD1 (6 bases). This CDR3 has 12 amino acids. V was cut by 6 bases and J by 8 bases, with 13 bases left in between. CDR1 is MDHEN, CDR2 SYDVKM, per germline. The CDR3: CASSRTGSGYTF. In nucleotides, the CDR3 is TGTGCCAGCAGCCGCACAGGGTCCGGCTACACCTTC.

The J gene is TRBJ2-7, the V gene TRBV4-1, with TRBD2 matching 11 bases. The CDR3 consists of 16 residues. CDR1 is MGHRA, CDR2 YSYEKL, per germline. The V segment lost 2 bases and the J segment 4 bases; nucleotides outside the gene matches: 7. CDR3 sequence (DNA): TGCGCCAGCAGCCAAAGCGCACTAGCGGGAGTTTACGAGCAGTACTTC. This sequence encodes CASSQSALAGVYEQYF.

The chain combines TRBV4-1 with TRBJ2-1, with 11 bases aligning to TRBD2. This CDR3 spans 18 amino acids. The germline CDR1 and CDR2 sequences are MGHRA and YSYEKL. The V segment lost 4 bases and the J segment 8 bases; nucleotides outside the gene matches: 16. The CDR3 region has the DNA TGCGCCAGCAGCCTCTCTTGGGTACTAGCGGGAGAAGGGGATGAGCAGTTCTTC. Translating gives CASSLSWVLAGEGDEQFF.